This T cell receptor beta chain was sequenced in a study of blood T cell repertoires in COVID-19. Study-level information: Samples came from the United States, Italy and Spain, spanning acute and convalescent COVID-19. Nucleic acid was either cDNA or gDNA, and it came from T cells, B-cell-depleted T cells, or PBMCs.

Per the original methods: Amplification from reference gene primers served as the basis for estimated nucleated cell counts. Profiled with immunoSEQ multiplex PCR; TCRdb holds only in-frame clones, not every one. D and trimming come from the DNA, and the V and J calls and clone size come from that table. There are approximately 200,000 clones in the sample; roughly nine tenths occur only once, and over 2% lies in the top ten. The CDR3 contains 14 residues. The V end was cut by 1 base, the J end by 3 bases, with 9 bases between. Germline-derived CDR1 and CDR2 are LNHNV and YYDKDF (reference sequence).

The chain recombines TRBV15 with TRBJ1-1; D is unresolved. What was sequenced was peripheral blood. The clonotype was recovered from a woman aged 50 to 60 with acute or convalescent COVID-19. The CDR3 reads CATSRAGRDTEAFF. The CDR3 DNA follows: TGTGCCACCAGCAGAGCGGGGAGGGACACTGAAGCTTTCTTT.